Presented here are 19 T cell receptor beta chains from one specimen sequenced in a study of beta chain features in type 1 diabetes. Whole-study findings and limits: TCRB CDR3s were moderately but significantly shorter in Type 1 diabetes patients in all four CD4+ subsets.

Antigens of these TCRs are unknown. The entirety of the isolated RNA underwent reverse transcription, so expressed TCRB transcripts were sequenced. Clones were sequenced by immunoSEQ multiplex PCR, and TCRdb holds only the in-frame ones, with some missing. The sample holds 100,000 to 150,000 clones, 9% seen once. The source material was central memory CD4+ T cells from blood. Receptor source: a young man with type 1 diabetes.

This clone has more than one count but fewer than ten. This rearrangement joins TRBV5-4 to TRBJ2-5; the match to TRBD2 covers 11 bases. Germline CDR1 SGHNT, CDR2 YYREEE (reference sequence). The CDR3 runs 16 residues. J lost 1 base, V lost 3 bases, and 5 bases had no gene match. Written as DNA, the CDR3 is TGTGCCAGCAGCTCCAAGACTAGCGGGATCCAAGAGACCCAGTACTTC. Residues: CASSSKTSGIQETQYF. Full variable domain (remainder filled in from reference TRBV5-4 and TRBJ2-5): ETGVTQSPTHLIKTRGQQVTLRCSSQSGHNTVSWYQQALGQGPQFIFQYYREEENGRGNFPPRFSGLQFPNYSSELNVNALELDDSALYLCASSSKTSGIQETQYFGPGTRLLVL.

The V call is TRBV6-5, the J call TRBJ2-1; D is perhaps TRBD2 (6 bases). The CDR3 totals 14 residues. V lost 7 bases to trimming and J lost 5 bases, with 15 bases between them. Germline V gene sequence: CDR1 MNHEY, CDR2 SVGAGI. The CDR3 region is CASTTGLPNNEQFF. DNA of the CDR3: TGTGCCAGCACAACAGGACTACCGAACAATGAGCAGTTCTTC.

The V gene is TRBV7-2, the J gene TRBJ2-1; D perhaps matches TRBD1 (6 bases). The CDR3 contains 13 residues. Germline CDR1 SGHTA, CDR2 FQGNSA. Between the trimmed V and J ends, which lost 5 bases and 5 bases, there was a span of 10 bases. The CDR3 nucleotides are TGTGCCAGCAGCACAGGGTTTAACAATGAGCAGTTCTTC. Protein sequence: CASSTGFNNEQFF.

This clone was counted between two and nine times. V and J are TRBV11-2 and TRBJ1-6, with D perhaps TRBD1 (6 bases). V gave up 3 bases and J gave up 13 bases, with 16 bases separating them. The CDR3 contains 14 residues. Germline V CDR1 and CDR2: SGHAT, FQNNGV. The CDR3 region has the DNA TGTGCCAGCAGCTTCGGACAGTCGGAGGATCCCCTCCACTTT. Encoded protein: CASSFGQSEDPLHF.

The chain recombines TRBV28 with TRBJ1-4; D gene ambiguous. V was pared by 5 bases and J by 14 bases, with 21 bases between. The V gene's germline CDR1 is MDHEN and CDR2 SYDVKM. The CDR3 has 14 residues. CDR3 nucleotides: TGTGCCAGCAGTAACGGGATTGCCGGGGTCGACCTGTTTTTT. Translating it yields CASSNGIAGVDLFF.

This clone has ten or more counts. The gene calls are TRBV15 and TRBJ1-2; 8 bases fit TRBD1. The CDR3 is 15 residues long. Germline V lookup: CDR1 LNHNV, CDR2 YYDKDF (reference sequence). After removal of 5 bases from V and 8 bases from J, the junction contained 13 bases not matched to a gene. In DNA form, the CDR3 reads TGTGCCACCAGCCTCCTGGACAGGGCGGCAGGAGGCTACACCTTC. Protein product: CATSLLDRAAGGYTF.

This clone was found a few times. The chain has TRBV4-3 and TRBJ2-1; 9 bases map to TRBD2. V gave up 3 bases and J gave up 2 bases; unmatched junction bases: 11. The CDR3 is 18 amino acids. From germline, CDR1 is LGHNA and CDR2 YSLEER. CDR3 nucleotides: TGCGCCAGCAGCCACCTGACCCCGGCTAGCGGGGCCTACAATGAGCAGTTCTTC. Its protein is CASSHLTPASGAYNEQFF.

The rearrangement links TRBV18 to TRBJ2-7; 7 bases match TRBD1. The germline V gene has CDR1 KGHSH and CDR2 LQKENI. The ends lost 4 bases at V and 2 bases at J; junction bases unmatched: 5. The CDR3 consists of 14 residues. CDR3: CASSRDSLAYEQYF. The CDR3, as DNA: TGTGCCAGCTCACGGGACAGTCTCGCCTACGAGCAGTACTTC.

This clone was observed a few times. This chain connects TRBV7-3 to TRBJ1-1; TRBD1 aligns across 7 bases. The CDR3 sequence is 17 residues long. V lost 1 base and J lost 5; bases outside the gene matches: 13. Germline values: CDR1 SGHTA, CDR2 FQGTGA. CDR3 bases: TGTGCCAGCAGCTTAAGTCCGACAGGGATTGGTGGGACTGAAGCTTTCTTT. Amino acids: CASSLSPTGIGGTEAFF.

The chain recombines TRBV5-4 with TRBJ1-1; D is undetermined. Germline lookup yields CDR1 SGHNT and CDR2 YYREEE (reference sequence). The CDR3 length is 15 residues. With 0 bases removed from V and 4 bases from J, the gap between germline ends came to 13 bases. The CDR3, as DNA: TGTGCCAGCAGCTTGGAAGGCTCTAGAGTCACTGAAGCTTTCTTT. The encoded protein is CASSLEGSRVTEAFF.

The chain combines TRBV9 with TRBJ2-3, with D tentatively TRBD2 (7 bases). Trimming took 0 bases from V and 4 from J, leaving 12 bases between them. Germline CDR1 reads SGDLS; CDR2 reads YYNGEE. The CDR3 length is 15 residues. CDR3 DNA sequence: TGTGCCAGCAGCGTAGAGGGAGGGGGGGCAGATACGCAGTATTTT. Translated: CASSVEGGGADTQYF.

There are a few counts of this clone. The junction differs from germline at one of its ends, possibly a read error. This chain joins TRBV29-1 and TRBJ1-1; D may be TRBD1 (5 bases). The CDR3 contains 10 residues. CDR1 is SQVTM, CDR2 ANQGSEA, per germline. Here the CDR3 reads CSVSDTEAFF. The CDR3 DNA sequence: TGCAGCGTTTCGGACACCGAAGCTTTCTTT.

The rearrangement joins TRBV10-2 to TRBJ2-5, with TRBD1 matching over 9 bases. The CDR3 contains 13 residues. V lost 8 bases and J lost 6; bases outside the gene matches: 7. Germline assignment: CDR1 WSHSY and CDR2 SAAADI. This chain's CDR3 is CASRGQGMKTQYF. As DNA, the CDR3 is TGCGCCAGCCGAGGACAGGGGATGAAGACCCAGTACTTC.

This sequence joins TRBV7-9 and TRBJ2-7; 7 bases fit TRBD1. The germline V gene has CDR1 SEHNR and CDR2 FQNEAQ (reference sequence). After removal of 2 bases from V and 2 bases from J, the junction contained 3 bases not matched to a gene. The CDR3 extends over 14 amino acids. In DNA, the CDR3 is TGTGCCAGCAGCTTACGACAGGGACCCTACGAGCAGTACTTC. Protein: CASSLRQGPYEQYF.

The sample holds a few counts of this clone. The V gene is TRBV9, the J gene TRBJ1-6, with TRBD1 as a possible D gene (5 bases). CDR1 and CDR2 from the germline V gene are SGDLS and YYNGEE. V shed 5 bases and J shed 8 bases, with 8 bases lying between them. This CDR3 has 12 residues. The CDR3 loop reads CASSSRDSPLHF. The CDR3 DNA sequence: TGTGCCAGCAGTTCCAGGGATTCACCCCTCCACTTT.

This clone was seen more than once but under ten times. This sequence joins TRBV7-2 and TRBJ1-1; D is uncertain. From germline, CDR1 is SGHTA and CDR2 FQGNSA. The CDR3 covers 15 residues. Trimming pared 3 bases from V and 0 bases from J, leaving 11 bases between. The CDR3 spells CASSLGLAVNTEAFF. The CDR3 nucleotides read TGTGCCAGCAGCTTGGGGTTAGCGGTGAACACTGAAGCTTTCTTT.

The rearrangement links TRBV4-2 to TRBJ2-3, with D uncertain. V dropped 0 bases and J dropped 4 bases, with 11 bases sitting between them. Germline V gene lookup returns CDR1 LGHNA and CDR2 YNFKEQ. The CDR3 runs 15 residues. The CDR3 spells CASSQDIQLADTQYF. DNA for the CDR3: TGTGCCAGCAGCCAAGATATCCAGTTGGCAGATACGCAGTATTTT.

The chain carries TRBV2 and TRBJ2-1; TRBD1 might be the D (5 bases). In germline, CDR1 is SNHLY, CDR2 FYNNEI. The CDR3 is made up of 14 amino acids. V was pared by 2 bases and J by 6 bases, with 11 bases between. The chain's CDR3 is CASSERGYGNEQFF. CDR3 DNA sequence: TGTGCCAGCAGTGAAAGGGGATACGGCAATGAGCAGTTCTTC.

This clone came up a few times. V usage is TRBV4-1 and J usage is TRBJ2-7; weak D call: TRBD1 (5 bases). This CDR3 contains 19 residues. Germline-derived CDR1 and CDR2 are MGHRA and YSYEKL. With 1 base removed from V and 2 bases from J, the gap between germline ends came to 24 bases. The CDR3 reads CASSQVPFLGRNPTYEQYF. In nucleotides, the CDR3 is TGCGCCAGCAGCCAAGTTCCTTTTCTGGGGCGCAACCCAACCTACGAGCAGTACTTC.